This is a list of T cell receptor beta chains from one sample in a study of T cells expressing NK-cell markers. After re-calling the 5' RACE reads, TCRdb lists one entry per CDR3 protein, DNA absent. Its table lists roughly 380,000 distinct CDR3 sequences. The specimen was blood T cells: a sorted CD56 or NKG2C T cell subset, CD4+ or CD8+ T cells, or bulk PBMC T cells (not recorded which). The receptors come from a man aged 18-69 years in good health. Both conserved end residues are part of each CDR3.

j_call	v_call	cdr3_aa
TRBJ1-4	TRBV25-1	CASSEYRQYNEKLFF
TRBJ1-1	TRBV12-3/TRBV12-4	CASSPGTEAFF
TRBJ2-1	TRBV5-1	CASSLARRGQQFF
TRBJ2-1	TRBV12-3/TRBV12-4	CASTLGAGRNEQFF
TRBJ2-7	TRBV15	CATSREAWTIDGEQYF
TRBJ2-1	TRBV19	CASSRGSGFTYNEQFF
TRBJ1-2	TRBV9	CASSVGPYGYTF
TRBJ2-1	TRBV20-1	CSAPPSGGGNEQFF
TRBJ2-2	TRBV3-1	CASSRTTGAGGELFF
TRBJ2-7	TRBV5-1	CASSLVAGTPTYEQYF
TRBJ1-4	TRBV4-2	CASSQDRPELTTNEKLFF
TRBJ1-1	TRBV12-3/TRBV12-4	CASSLRSGLWTEAFF
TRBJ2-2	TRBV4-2	CASSQDRQGRELFF
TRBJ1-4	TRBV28	CASSPLGSGREKLFF
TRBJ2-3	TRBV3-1	CASSQVNFISKGDADTQYF
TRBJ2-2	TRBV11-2	CASTLTRAVTGELFF
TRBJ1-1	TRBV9	CASSGNMNTEAFF
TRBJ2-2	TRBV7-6	CASSSSGTSPGELFF
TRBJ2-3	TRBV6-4	CASSANRGDTQYF
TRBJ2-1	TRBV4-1	CASSQDRWPKQFF
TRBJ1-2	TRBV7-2	CASSLVTGYDGYTF
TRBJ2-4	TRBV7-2	CASSQQGHRNIQYF
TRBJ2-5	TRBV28	CASSGIRAQETQYF
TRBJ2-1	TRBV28	CASSSDRVREQFF
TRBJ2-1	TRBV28	CASSSGLAGGQQFF
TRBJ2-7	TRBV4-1	CASSQASRWAKGGEQYF
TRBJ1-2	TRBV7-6	CASSPIYRTNTYGYTF
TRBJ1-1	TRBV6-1	CASTLGAGAFTEAFF
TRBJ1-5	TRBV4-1	CASSQARGYSNQPQHF
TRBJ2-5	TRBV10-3	CAIRVAAGGQETQYF
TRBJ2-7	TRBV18	CASSPTGQGTGEQYF
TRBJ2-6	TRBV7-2	CASIPGVGAGANVLTF
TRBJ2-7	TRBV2	CASKEEGIGYEQYF
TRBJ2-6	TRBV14	CASRPRGSGANVLTF
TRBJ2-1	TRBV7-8	CASSLAPTEMYNEQFF
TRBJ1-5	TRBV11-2	CASSSGAGGSNQPQHF
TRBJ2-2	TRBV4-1	CASSHLQVMGTGELFF
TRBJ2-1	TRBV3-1	CASKDRVLNEQFF
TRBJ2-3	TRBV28	CASSVPPGTGGNTDTQYF
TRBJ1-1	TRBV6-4	CASSDSKAGRVTEAFF
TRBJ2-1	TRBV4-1	CASSQAMTSGGFNEQFF